The T cell receptor beta chain under discussion was sequenced for a study of shared clonotypes between healthy human individuals. Turning to the study itself: CD4 naive and CD4 memory each took three plates per donor, while CD8 naive took two and CD8 memory one.

Data came from immunoSEQ multiplex PCR; TCRdb stores just in-frame clones and leaves some out. The table has some 1,400,000 clones, 96% seen once. About this clone: The target antigen is unknown.

Study-level points and caveats: Relative to clonotypes present in all four donors, those not shared had lower generation probabilities.

Germline V gives CDR1 SGHDN, CDR2 FVKESK. With 0 bases removed from V and 7 bases from J, the gap between germline ends came to 13 bases. CDR3 length: 14 residues. This clonotype was obtained from a man aged 30 to 45 in good health. The chain has TRBV14 and TRBJ2-7; the D is unclear. Sequencing input: naive CD4+ T cells sorted from blood. Subset reported: CD45RA+ positively selected. In DNA, the CDR3 is TGTGCCAGCAGCCAAGATCTGGACCTCTGGGAGCAGTACTTC. It yields the protein CASSQDLDLWEQYF.